The sequence of this T cell receptor beta chain was determined in a study of cytomegalovirus exposure and HLA in healthy donors. CDR3 length equals 15 residues. Germline V gene data show CDR1 as SGHRS and CDR2 as YFSETQ. V lost 4 bases, J lost 7 bases, and 5 bases stayed unmatched. A single count supports this clone. The antigen remains undetermined. Notes on the study in general: Later work found most CMV-associated TCR beta chains apparently HLA-restricted.

PCR primers comprised 60 Vbeta and 13 Jbeta primers. Sequenced by immunoSEQ multiplex PCR; TCRdb stores in-frame clones only, minus some. The sample yields 170,000 or so clones, around 80% seen once. This TCR was sampled from a woman in her 50s in good health and CMV-seropositive. This chain links TRBV5-1 with TRBJ2-2; the match to TRBD2 covers 12 bases. The sequenced sample consisted of PBMCs. Here the CDR3 reads CASSMTSGSVGELFF. Here the CDR3 DNA reads TGCGCCAGCAGCATGACTAGCGGGAGTGTCGGGGAGCTGTTTTTT.